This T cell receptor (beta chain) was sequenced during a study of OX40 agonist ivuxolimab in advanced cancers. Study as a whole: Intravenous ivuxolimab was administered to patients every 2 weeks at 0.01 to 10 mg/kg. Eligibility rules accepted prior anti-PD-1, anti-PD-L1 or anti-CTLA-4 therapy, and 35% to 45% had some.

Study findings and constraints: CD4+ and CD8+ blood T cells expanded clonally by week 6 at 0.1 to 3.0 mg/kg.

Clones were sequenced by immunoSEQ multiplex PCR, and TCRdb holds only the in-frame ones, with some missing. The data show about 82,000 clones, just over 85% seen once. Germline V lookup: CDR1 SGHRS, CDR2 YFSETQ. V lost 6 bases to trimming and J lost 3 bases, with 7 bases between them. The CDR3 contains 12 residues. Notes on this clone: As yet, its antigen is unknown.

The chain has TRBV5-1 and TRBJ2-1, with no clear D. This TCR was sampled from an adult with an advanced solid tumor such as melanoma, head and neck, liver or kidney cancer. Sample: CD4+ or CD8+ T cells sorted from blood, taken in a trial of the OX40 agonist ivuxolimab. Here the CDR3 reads CASNQNYNEQFF. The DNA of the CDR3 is TGCGCCAGCAATCAAAACTACAATGAGCAGTTCTTC.